Detailed here is one TCR beta chain. What this receptor recognizes is not known. The record has no base qualities; no much larger clone is one base away. The CDR3, cysteine through phenylalanine, is 14 amino acids long. Only CDR3 DNA remains: 42 bases, in frame from the first base. CDR1 and CDR2 are read off the germline V gene as KGHDR and SFDVKD. Trimming costs V 0 bases and J 2 bases, and their ends lie 5 bases apart. This specimen comes from a study of early T cells in non-severe SARS-CoV-2 infection (dated by TCRdb to the early 2020s). With respect to the entire study: TCR sequencing used bulk RNA from unsorted whole blood, so alpha and beta chains could not be paired.

Set within a cohort of healthcare workers in London, UK, this nested case-control study involved weekly PCR testing of nasopharyngeal swabs along with blood sampling. Healthcare workers were recruited between 23 and 31 March 2020, during the week of the UK lockdown, and were followed weekly for up to about 15 weeks. The library was obtained by 5' RACE. Sequencing used a NextSeq 500. In the TCR library protocol, unique molecular identifiers were attached to individual cDNA molecules to correct for PCR bias and sequencing error. Both TCR alpha and beta chains were sequenced, and tight co-correlation was observed between alpha and beta sequence abundances in each sample. On the study's bioinformatics: Decombinator V4 was used to annotate TCR sequences for V gene, J gene and CDR3. Expanded TCRs were defined as changing significantly between any two time points under a Poisson model with p below 0.0001. TCR abundances were normalised to the total number of TCRs sequenced per sample and expressed as counts per million. MAIT TCRs were defined by TRAV1-2 paired with TRAJ12, TRAJ20 or TRAJ33, and iNKT TCRs by TRAV10 paired with TRAJ18. VDJdb, accessed 1 November 2021, was searched for CMV, EBV and SARS-CoV-2 annotated TCRs, excluding TCRs annotated for multiple antigens. TCRdb applied fastp at Q25 and MiXCR to the public reads, then kept only in-frame beta chains. Every CDR3 protein is listed once, alongside the most common genes and DNA of its rows. In this record, the V and J calls reflect TCRdb's handling and not the investigators' own analysis. The sample yields tens of thousands of distinct CDR3 sequences; 5% to 6.5% were counted once. The ten biggest clones cover 20% to 30% of the sample.

The paper's findings and limits, for the study overall: Matching against VDJdb was skewed toward anti-spike CD8 responses, likely underestimated virus-specific expansions, and missed private and CD4 specificities.

This receptor was obtained from an adult who was a healthcare worker with PCR-confirmed SARS-CoV-2 infection or an uninfected control (not recorded which). The specimen sequenced was whole blood. This sequence uses TRBV24-1 and TRBJ2-3, with the D gene not confidently named. The DNA is as follows: TGTGCCACCAGTGATTTGCCCCCCACAGATACGCAGTATTTT. Its protein product is CATSDLPPTDTQYF.